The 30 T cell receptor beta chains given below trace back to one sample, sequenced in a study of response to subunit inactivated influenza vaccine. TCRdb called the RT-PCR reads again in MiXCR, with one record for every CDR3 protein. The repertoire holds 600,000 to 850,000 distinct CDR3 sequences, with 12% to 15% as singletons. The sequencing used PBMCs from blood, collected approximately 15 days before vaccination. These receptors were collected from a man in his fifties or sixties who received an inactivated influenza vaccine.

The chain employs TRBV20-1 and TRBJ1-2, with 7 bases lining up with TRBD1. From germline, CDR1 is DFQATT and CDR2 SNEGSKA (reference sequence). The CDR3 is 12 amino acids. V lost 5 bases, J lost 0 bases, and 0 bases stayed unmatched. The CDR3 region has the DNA TGCAGTGCTGGGACAGCTAACTATGGCTACACCTTC. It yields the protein CSAGTANYGYTF.

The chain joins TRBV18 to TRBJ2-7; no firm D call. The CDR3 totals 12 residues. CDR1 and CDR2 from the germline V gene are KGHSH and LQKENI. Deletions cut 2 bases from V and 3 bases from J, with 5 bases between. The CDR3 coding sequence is TGTGCCAGCTCACCAGAAGTCTACGAGCAGTACTTC. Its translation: CASSPEVYEQYF.

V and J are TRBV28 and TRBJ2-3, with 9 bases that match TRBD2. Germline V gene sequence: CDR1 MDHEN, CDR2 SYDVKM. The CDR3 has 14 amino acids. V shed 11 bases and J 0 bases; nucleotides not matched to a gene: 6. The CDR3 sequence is CAAGGTPSTDTQYF. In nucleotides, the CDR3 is TGTGCCGCGGGGGGGACTCCAAGCACAGATACGCAGTATTTT.

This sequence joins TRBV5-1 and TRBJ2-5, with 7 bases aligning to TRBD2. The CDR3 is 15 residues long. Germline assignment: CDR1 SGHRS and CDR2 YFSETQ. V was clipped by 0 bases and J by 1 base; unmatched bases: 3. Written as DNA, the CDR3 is TGCGCCAGCAGCTTGGTGCGGGGGAGCCAAGAGACCCAGTACTTC. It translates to CASSLVRGSQETQYF.

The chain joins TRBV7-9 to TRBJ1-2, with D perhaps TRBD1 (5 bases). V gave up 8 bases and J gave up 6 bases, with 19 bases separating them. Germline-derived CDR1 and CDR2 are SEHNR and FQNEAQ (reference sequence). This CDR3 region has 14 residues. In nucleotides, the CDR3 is TGTGCCAGCTTCCCTGGGGGTAGTCTCGATGGCTACACCTTC. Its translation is CASFPGGSLDGYTF.

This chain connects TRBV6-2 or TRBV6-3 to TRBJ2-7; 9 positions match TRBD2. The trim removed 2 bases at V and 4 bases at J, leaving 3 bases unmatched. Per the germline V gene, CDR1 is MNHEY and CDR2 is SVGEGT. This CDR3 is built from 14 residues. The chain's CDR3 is CASSYPLAGYEQYF. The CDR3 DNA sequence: TGTGCCAGCAGTTACCCACTAGCGGGTTACGAGCAGTACTTC.

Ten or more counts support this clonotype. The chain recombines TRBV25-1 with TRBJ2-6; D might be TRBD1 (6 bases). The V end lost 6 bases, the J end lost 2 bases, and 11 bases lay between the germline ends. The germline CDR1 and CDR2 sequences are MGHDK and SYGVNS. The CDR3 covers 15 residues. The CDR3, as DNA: TGTGCCAGCAGCTGGACAGTTGCTGGGGCCAACGTCCTGACTTTC. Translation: CASSWTVAGANVLTF.

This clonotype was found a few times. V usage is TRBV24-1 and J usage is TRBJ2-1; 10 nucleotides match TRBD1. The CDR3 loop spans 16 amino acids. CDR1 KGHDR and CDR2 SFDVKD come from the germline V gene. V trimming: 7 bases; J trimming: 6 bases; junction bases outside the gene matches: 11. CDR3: CATRESPGQGTNEQFF. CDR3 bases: TGTGCCACCAGAGAGAGCCCGGGACAGGGGACCAATGAGCAGTTCTTC.

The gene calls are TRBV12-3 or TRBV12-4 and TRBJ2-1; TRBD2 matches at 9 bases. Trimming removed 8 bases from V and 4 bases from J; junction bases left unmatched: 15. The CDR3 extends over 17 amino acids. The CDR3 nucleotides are TGTGCCAGCCGTTGGTCCCTGGGACTAGCCGTTTACAATGAGCAGTTCTTC. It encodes CASRWSLGLAVYNEQFF.

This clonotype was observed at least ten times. CDR3 bases: TGCAGTGCTAGGGGCCAAGAGACCCAGTACTTC. This sequence encodes CSARGQETQYF. The chain links TRBV20-1 to TRBJ2-5; D remains ambiguous. The length of the CDR3 is 11 residues. CDR1 is DFQATT, CDR2 SNEGSKA, per germline (reference sequence). V lost 3 bases, J lost 1 base, and 3 bases lay in between.

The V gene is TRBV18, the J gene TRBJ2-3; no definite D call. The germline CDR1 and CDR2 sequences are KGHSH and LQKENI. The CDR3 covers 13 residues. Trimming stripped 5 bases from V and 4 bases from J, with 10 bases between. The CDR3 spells CASSNTWADTQYF. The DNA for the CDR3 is TGTGCCAGCTCAAACACTTGGGCAGATACGCAGTATTTT.

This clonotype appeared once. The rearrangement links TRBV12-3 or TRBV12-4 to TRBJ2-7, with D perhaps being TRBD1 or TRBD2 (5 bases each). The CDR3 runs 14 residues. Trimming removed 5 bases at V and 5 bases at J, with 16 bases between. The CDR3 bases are TGTGCCAGCAGTCCCCCGGGACGTGGGCACGAGCAGTACTTC. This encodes CASSPPGRGHEQYF.

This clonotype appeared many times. CDR3 nucleotides: TGTGCCAGCTCACTACGGGAGGGAGAGACCCAGTACTTC. This gives the protein CASSLREGETQYF. This rearrangement joins TRBV18 to TRBJ2-5; 8 bases line up with TRBD2. CDR3 length equals 13 residues. Germline trimming cut 4 bases from V and 4 bases from J; bases unmatched to any gene: 2. From germline, CDR1 is KGHSH and CDR2 LQKENI.

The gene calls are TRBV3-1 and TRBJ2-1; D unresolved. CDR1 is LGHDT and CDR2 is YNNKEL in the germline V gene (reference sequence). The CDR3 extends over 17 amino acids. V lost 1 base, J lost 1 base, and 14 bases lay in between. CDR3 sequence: CASSQVLRLRSYNEQFF. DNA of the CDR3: TGTGCCAGCAGCCAAGTTCTGAGACTCCGTTCCTACAATGAGCAGTTCTTC.

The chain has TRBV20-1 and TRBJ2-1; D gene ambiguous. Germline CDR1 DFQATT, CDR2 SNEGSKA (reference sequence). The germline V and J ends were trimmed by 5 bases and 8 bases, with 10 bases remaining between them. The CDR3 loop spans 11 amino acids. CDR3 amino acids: CSADVHDEQFF. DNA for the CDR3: TGCAGTGCTGACGTACACGATGAGCAGTTCTTC.

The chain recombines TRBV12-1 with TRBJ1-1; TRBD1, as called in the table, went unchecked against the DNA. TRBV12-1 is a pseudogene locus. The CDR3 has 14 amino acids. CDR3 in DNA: TGTGCCAGCAGCTTTGCGCGGGGGTACACTGAAGCTTTCTTT. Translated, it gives CASSFARGYTEAFF.

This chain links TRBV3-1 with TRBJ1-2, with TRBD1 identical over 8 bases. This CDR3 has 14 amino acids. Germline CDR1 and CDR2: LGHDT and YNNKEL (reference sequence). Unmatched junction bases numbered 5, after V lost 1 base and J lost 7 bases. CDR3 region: CASSQGDRGAGYTF. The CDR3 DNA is TGTGCCAGCAGCCAAGGAGACAGGGGAGCTGGCTACACCTTC.

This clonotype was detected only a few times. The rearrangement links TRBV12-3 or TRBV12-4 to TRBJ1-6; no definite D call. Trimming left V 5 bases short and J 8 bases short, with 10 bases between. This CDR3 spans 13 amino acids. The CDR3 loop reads CASSPSKDSPLHF. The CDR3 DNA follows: TGTGCCAGCAGTCCCTCGAAAGATTCACCCCTCCACTTT.

CDR3 in DNA: TGTGCCAGCAGCCCTACGGGGCAGGGATTTAATGAGCAGTTCTTC. Translating it yields CASSPTGQGFNEQFF. This chain joins TRBV3-1 and TRBJ2-1; D possibly matches TRBD1 or TRBD2 (5 bases each). This CDR3 is 15 amino acids long. Per germline, CDR1 LGHDT and CDR2 YNNKEL (reference sequence). The ends were cut back, 4 bases at V and 7 bases at J, with 17 bases in the middle.

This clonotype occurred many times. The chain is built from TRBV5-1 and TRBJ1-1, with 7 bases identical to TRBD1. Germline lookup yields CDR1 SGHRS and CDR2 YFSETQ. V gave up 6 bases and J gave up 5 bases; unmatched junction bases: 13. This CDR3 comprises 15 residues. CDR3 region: CASNPVRGSGTEAFF. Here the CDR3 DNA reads TGCGCCAGCAACCCTGTCAGGGGGTCTGGGACTGAAGCTTTCTTT.

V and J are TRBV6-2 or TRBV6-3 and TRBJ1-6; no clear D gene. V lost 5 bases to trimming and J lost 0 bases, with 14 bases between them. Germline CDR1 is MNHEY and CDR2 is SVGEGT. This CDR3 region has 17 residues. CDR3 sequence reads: CASSRHSASSYNSPLHF. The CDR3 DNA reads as TGTGCCAGCAGTCGACATTCCGCGAGCTCCTATAATTCACCCCTCCACTTT.

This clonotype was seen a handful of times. This CDR3 is CASSPAPGGRNYEQYF. The CDR3 nucleotides read TGCGCCAGCAGCCCCGCGCCGGGGGGGCGGAACTACGAGCAGTACTTC. This chain links TRBV4-1 with TRBJ2-7; 8 bases fit TRBD2. The CDR3 consists of 16 residues. After removal of 4 bases from V and 3 bases from J, the junction contained 11 bases not matched to a gene. Germline V gene lookup returns CDR1 MGHRA and CDR2 YSYEKL.

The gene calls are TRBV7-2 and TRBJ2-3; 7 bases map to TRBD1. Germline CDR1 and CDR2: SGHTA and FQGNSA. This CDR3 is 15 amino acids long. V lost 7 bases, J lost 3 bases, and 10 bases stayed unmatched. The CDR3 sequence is CASKLQGSRTDTQYF. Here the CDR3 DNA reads TGTGCCAGCAAATTACAGGGGTCTAGAACAGATACGCAGTATTTT.

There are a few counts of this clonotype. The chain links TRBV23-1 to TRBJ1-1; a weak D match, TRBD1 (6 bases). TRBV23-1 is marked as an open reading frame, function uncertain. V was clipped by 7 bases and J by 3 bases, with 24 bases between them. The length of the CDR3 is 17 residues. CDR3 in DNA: TGCGCCAGCACCCCCCCGACGTGGCCAGGGGTACACACTGAAGCTTTCTTT. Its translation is CASTPPTWPGVHTEAFF.

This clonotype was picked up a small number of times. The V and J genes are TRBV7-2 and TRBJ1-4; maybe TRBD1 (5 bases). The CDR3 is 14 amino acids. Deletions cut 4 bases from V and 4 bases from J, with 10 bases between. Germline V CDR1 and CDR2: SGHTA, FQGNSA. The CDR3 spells CASSSDRYNEKLFF. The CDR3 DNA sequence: TGTGCCAGCAGCTCCGACAGATATAATGAAAAACTGTTTTTT.

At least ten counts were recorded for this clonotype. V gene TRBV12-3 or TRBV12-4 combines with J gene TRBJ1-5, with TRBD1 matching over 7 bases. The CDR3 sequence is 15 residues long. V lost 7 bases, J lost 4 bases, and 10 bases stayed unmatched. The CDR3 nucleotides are TGTGCCAGCACGACAGACAGGGATGAGAATCAGCCCCAGCATTTT. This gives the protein CASTTDRDENQPQHF.

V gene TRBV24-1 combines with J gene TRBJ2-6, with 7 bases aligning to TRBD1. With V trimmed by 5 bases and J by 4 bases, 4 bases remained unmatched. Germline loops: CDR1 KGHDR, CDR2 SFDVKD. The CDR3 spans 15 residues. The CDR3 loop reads CATSATGAGANVLTF. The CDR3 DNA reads TGTGCCACCAGTGCTACAGGGGCCGGGGCCAACGTCCTGACTTTC.

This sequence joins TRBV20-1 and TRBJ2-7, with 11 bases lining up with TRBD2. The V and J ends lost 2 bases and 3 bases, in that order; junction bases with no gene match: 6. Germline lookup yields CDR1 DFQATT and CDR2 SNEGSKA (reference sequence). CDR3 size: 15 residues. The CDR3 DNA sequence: TGCAGTGCTAGAAATAGCGGGAGGGCATACTACGAGCAGTACTTC. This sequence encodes CSARNSGRAYYEQYF.

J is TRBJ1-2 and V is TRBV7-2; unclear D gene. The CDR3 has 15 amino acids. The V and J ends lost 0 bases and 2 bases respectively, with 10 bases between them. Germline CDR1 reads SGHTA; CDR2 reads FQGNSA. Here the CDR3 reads CASSLASRRNYGYTF. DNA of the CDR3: TGTGCCAGCAGCTTAGCGTCCAGGAGAAACTATGGCTACACCTTC.

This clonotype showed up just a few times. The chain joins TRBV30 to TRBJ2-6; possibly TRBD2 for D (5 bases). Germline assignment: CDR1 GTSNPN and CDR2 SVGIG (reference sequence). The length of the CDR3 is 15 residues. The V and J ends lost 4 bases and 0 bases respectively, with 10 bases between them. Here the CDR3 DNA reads TGTGCCTGGACCCACGGAGGCTCTGGGGCCAACGTCCTGACTTTC. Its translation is CAWTHGGSGANVLTF.